This T cell receptor (beta chain) is from a study of human T cells and chemical hapten exposure listed by TCRdb under 2021. Looking at the study overall: Libraries were pooled for sequencing, and variation in per-sample TCR yields was attributed mainly to small differences in library volumes within the pool. This study followed changes in the peripheral blood TCR repertoire in vivo during primary and secondary sensitization of alopecia patients to the hapten diphenylcyclopropenone (DPC). For every blood RNA sample, sequencing covered both the TCR alpha and TCR beta chains. Broad study findings and their caveats: After repeated subsampling, the strength of the expansion versus patch-test correlation and the threshold at which it became significant changed. No change with DPC sensitization was found in the number of TCRs above 1 in 1000 frequency, and no evidence of global repertoire structure alterations was found.

The CDR3, from cysteine to phenylalanine, totals 16 residues. CDR3 DNA only is kept here, 48 bases in frame from base 1. For CDR1 and CDR2, the germline V gene lists MDHEN and SYDVKM. Total RNA was isolated from unfractionated whole blood collected in Tempus Blood RNA tubes. As TCR sequencing controls, about 5 healthy volunteers were used, with blood taken at day 0, 2 weeks and 6 weeks. Library creation used 5' RACE. For sequencing, an Illumina MiSeq was employed. During library preparation, unique molecular identifiers were attached to individual cDNA molecules so that TCRs could be counted quantitatively and reproducibly. In the authors' own workflow: The median number of TCRs per sample was around 96,000, ranging from about 20,000 to 750,000. The Decombinator software suite was used to annotate the V, J and CDR3 of the TCR reads. For the PS versus PT1 abundance plots, all samples were subsampled to the same number of TCRs (28,000). TCRs were defined as expanded if absent before sensitization and observed at least eight times at the 2-week time point. The public reads were run again by TCRdb, first through fastp at Q25 and then through MiXCR, and only productive beta chains were kept. Rows with one shared CDR3 protein collapse into an entry with the most common genes and DNA. V and J calls and clone size were set by TCRdb, not the authors. The sample includes more than 75,000 distinct CDR3 sequences, with approximately 15% observed a single time. The ten most abundant clones make up 6.8% of the sample.

For this clonotype: Its antigen remains undetermined. Its ends do not fully match the called genes, so a read error is possible.

The chain is encoded by TRBV28 joined to TRBJ2-7, and TRBD2 aligns with 11 junction nucleotides. This receptor was obtained from a female donor in good health. The CDR3 sequence is CASSQGLAVGTYEQCF. The nucleotide sequence reads as follows: TGTGCCAGCAGCCAGGGACTAGCGGTTGGGACCTACGAGCAGTGCTTC.